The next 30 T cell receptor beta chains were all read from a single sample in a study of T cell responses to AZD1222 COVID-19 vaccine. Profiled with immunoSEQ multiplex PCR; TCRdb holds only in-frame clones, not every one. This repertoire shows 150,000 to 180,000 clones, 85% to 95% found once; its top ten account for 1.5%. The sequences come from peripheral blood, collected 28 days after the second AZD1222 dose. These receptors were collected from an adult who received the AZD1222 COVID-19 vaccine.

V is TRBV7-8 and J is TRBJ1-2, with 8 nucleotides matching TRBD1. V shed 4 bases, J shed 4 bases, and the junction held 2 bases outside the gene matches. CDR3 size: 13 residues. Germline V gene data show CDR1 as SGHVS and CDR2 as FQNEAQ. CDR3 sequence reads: CASSYRGIYGYTF. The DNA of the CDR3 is TGTGCCAGCAGCTACAGGGGGATCTATGGCTACACCTTC.

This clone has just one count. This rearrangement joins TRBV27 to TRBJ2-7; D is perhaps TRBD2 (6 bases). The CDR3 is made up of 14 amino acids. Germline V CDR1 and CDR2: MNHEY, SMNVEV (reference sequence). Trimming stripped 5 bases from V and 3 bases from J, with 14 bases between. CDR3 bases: TGTGCCAGCAGTACCGGGAGCCTTTACTACGAGCAGTACTTC. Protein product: CASSTGSLYYEQYF.

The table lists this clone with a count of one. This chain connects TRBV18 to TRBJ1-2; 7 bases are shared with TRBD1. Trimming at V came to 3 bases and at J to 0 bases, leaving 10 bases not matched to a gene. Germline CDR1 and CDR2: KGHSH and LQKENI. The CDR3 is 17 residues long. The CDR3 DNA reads TGTGCCAGCTCACCTTTCACCGGGACAGAGTCTAACTATGGCTACACCTTC. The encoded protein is CASSPFTGTESNYGYTF. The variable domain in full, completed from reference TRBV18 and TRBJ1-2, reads NAGVMQNPRHLVRRRGQEARLRCSPMKGHSHVYWYRQLPEEGLKFMVYLQKENIIDESGMPKERFSAEFPKEGPSILRIQQVVRGDSAAYFCASSPFTGTESNYGYTFGSGTRLTVV.

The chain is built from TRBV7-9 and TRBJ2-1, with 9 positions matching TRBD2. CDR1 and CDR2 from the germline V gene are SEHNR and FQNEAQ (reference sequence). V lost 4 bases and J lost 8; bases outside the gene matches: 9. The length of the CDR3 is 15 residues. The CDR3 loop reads CASSSHGTSSYEQFF. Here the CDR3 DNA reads TGTGCCAGCAGCTCCCACGGGACTAGCTCTTATGAGCAGTTCTTC.

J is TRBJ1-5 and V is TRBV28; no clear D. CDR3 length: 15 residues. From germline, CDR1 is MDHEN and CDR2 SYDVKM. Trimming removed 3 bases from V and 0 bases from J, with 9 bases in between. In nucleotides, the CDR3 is TGTGCCAGCAGTTTGACACTTTATAGCAATCAGCCCCAGCATTTT. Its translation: CASSLTLYSNQPQHF.

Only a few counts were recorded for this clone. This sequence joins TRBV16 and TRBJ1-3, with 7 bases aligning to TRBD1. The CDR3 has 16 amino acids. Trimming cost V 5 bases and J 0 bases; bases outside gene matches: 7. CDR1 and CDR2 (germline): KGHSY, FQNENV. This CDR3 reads CASSLSTGSSGNTIYF. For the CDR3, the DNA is TGTGCCAGCAGCTTATCGACAGGGAGCTCTGGAAACACCATATATTTT.

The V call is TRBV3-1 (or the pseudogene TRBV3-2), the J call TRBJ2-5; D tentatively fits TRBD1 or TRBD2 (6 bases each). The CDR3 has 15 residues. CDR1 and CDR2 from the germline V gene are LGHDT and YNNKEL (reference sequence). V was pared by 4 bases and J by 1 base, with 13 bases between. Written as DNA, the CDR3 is TGTGCCAGCAGCCGCGGGACATTGTCCCAAGAGACCCAGTACTTC. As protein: CASSRGTLSQETQYF.

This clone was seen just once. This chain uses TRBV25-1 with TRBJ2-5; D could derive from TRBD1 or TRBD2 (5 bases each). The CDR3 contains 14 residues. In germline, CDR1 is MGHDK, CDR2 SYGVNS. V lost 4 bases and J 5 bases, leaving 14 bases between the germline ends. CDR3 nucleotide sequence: TGTGCCAGCAGTGTAGGGACGCGGAGGGAGACCCAGTACTTC. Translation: CASSVGTRRETQYF.

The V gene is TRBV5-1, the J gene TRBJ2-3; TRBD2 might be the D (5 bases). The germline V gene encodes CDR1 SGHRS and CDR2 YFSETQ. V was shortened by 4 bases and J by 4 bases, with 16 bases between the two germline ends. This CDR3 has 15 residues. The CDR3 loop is CASSVLLANADTQYF. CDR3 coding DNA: TGCGCCAGCAGCGTCCTTCTAGCAAACGCAGATACGCAGTATTTT.

The CDR3 here is CASSQSGSTDTQYF. In nucleotides, the CDR3 is TGTGCCAGCTCGCAAAGCGGCAGCACAGATACGCAGTATTTT. The chain couples TRBV18 to TRBJ2-3; possible D gene TRBD2, 5 bases. Germline V gene data show CDR1 as KGHSH and CDR2 as LQKENI. With 6 bases removed from V and 0 bases from J, the gap between germline ends came to 10 bases. The CDR3 has 14 amino acids.

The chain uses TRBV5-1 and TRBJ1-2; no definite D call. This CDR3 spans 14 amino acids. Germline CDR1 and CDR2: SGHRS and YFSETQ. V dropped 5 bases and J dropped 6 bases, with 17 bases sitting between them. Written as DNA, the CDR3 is TGCGCCAGCAGACCCGGCGTGGTTACTGATGGCTACACCTTC. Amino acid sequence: CASRPGVVTDGYTF.

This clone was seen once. CDR3: CASRNGGFGTYNEQFF. The CDR3, as DNA: TGTGCCAGCAGGAACGGAGGTTTTGGAACCTACAATGAGCAGTTCTTC. The chain recombines TRBV7-8 with TRBJ2-1; possible D gene TRBD2, 5 bases. The CDR3 is 16 residues long. V lost 6 bases and J lost 2, with 17 bases in between. Germline CDR1 reads SGHVS; CDR2 reads FQNEAQ.

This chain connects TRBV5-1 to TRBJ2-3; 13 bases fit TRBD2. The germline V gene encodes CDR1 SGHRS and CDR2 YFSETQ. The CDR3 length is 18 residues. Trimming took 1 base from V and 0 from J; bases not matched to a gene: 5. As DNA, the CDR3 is TGCGCCAGCAGCTTGCGGACTAGCGGGGGAGCTAGCACAGATACGCAGTATTTT. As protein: CASSLRTSGGASTDTQYF.

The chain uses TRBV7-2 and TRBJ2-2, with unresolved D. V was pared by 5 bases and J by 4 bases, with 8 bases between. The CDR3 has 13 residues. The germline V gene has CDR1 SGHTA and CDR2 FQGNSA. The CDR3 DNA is TGTGCCAGCAGCCGATCAATCACCGGGGAGCTGTTTTTT. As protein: CASSRSITGELFF.

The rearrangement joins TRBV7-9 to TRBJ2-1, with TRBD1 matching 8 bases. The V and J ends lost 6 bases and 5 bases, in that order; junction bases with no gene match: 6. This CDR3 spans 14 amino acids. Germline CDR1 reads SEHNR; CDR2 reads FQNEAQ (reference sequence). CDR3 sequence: CASRRTQGDNEQFF. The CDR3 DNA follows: TGTGCCAGCAGACGCACACAGGGGGACAATGAGCAGTTCTTC.

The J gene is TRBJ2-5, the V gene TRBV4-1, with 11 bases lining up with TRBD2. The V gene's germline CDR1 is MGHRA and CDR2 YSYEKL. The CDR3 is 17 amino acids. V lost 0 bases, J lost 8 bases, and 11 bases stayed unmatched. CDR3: CASSQDRLAGGKRTQYF. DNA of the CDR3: TGCGCCAGCAGCCAAGATCGGCTAGCGGGAGGCAAGAGAACCCAGTACTTC.

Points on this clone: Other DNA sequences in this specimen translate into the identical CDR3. The DNA for the CDR3 is TGTGCCAGCAGTTACACAGATACGCAGTATTTT. Protein product: CASSYTDTQYF. The V gene is TRBV12-3 or TRBV12-4, the J gene TRBJ2-3; D uncertain. With 4 bases removed from V and 2 bases from J, the gap between germline ends came to 1 base. The CDR3 loop spans 11 amino acids.

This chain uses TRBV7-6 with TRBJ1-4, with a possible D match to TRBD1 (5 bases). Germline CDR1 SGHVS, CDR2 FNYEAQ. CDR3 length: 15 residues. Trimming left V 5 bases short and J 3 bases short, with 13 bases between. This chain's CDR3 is CASSANVGANEKLFF. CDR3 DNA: TGTGCCAGCAGCGCGAACGTAGGGGCTAATGAAAAACTGTTTTTT.

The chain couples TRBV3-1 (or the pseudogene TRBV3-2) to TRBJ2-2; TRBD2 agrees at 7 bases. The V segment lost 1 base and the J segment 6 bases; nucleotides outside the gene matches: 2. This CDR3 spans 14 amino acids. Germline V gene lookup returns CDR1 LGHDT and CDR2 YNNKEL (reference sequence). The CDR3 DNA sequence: TGTGCCAGCAGCCAAGGGGGAGGGCCCGGGGAGCTGTTTTTT. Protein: CASSQGGGPGELFF.

The CDR3 is CASSRRNTNTGELFF. The CDR3 region has the DNA TGTGCCAGCAGCCGAAGGAACACCAACACCGGGGAGCTGTTTTTT. V is TRBV9 and J is TRBJ2-2; D is unresolved. CDR1 SGDLS and CDR2 YYNGEE come from the germline V gene. This CDR3 is 15 amino acids long. The V and J ends lost 4 bases and 2 bases respectively, with 12 bases between them.

CDR3 amino acids: CASSVEPQNSPLHF. The DNA for the CDR3 is TGTGCCAGCAGCGTAGAACCGCAGAATTCACCCCTCCACTTT. The V call is TRBV9, the J call TRBJ1-6; D is unresolved. This CDR3 comprises 14 residues. V was pared by 0 bases and J by 7 bases, with 8 bases between. Germline V gene lookup returns CDR1 SGDLS and CDR2 YYNGEE.

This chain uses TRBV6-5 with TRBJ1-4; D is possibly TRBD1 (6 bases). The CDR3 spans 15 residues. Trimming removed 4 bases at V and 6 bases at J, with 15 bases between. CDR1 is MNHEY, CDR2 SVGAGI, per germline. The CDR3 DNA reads TGTGCCAGCAGTTTACAAGGGGGGCCTTATGAAAAACTGTTTTTT. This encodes CASSLQGGPYEKLFF.

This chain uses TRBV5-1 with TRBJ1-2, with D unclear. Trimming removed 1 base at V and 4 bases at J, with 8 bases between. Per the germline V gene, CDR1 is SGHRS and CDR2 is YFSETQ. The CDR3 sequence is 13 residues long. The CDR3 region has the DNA TGCGCCAGCAGCTTGCAGAGGTCCTATGGCTACACCTTC. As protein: CASSLQRSYGYTF.

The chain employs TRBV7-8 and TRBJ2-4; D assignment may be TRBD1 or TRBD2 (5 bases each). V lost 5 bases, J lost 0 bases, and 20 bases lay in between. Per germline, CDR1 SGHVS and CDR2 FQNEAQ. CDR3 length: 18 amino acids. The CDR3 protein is CASSLIRGQPLAKNIQYF. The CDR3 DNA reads TGTGCCAGCAGCCTAATACGGGGCCAGCCTCTAGCCAAAAACATTCAGTACTTC.

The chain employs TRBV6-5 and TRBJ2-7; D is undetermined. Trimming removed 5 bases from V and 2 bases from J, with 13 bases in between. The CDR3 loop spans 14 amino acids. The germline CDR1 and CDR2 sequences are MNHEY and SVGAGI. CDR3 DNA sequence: TGTGCCAGCAGTCCCCCGGTTTACCCCTACGAGCAGTACTTC. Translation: CASSPPVYPYEQYF.

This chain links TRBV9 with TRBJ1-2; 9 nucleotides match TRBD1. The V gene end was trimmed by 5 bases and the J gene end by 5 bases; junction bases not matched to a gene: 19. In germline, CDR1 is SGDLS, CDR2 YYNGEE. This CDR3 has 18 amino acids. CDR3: CASRAIGPRDREGYGYTF. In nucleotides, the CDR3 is TGTGCCAGCAGGGCCATCGGACCCCGGGACAGGGAGGGGTATGGCTACACCTTC.

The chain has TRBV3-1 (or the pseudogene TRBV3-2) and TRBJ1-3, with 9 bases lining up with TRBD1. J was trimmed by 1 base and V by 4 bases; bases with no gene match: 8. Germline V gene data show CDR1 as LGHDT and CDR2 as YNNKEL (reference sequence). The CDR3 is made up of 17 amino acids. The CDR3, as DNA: TGTGCCAGCAGCCGCTCAACAGGGGGCTCGTCTGGAAACACCATATATTTT. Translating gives CASSRSTGGSSGNTIYF.

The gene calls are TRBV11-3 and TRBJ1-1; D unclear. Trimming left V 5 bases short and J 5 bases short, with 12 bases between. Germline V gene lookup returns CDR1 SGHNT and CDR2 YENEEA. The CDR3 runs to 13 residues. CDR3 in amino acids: CASSPRTGTEAFF. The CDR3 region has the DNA TGTGCCAGCAGCCCACGGACCGGGACTGAAGCTTTCTTT.

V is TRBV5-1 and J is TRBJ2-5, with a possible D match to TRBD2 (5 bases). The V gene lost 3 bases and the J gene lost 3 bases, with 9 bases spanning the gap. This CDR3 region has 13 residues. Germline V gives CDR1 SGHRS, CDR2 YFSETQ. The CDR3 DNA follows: TGCGCCAGCAGCTATCGGGGAGAAGAGACCCAGTACTTC. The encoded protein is CASSYRGEETQYF. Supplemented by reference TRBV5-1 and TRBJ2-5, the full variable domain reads KAGVTQTPRYLIKTRGQQVTLSCSPISGHRSVSWYQQTPGQGLQFLFEYFSETQRNKGNFPGRFSGRQFSNSRSEMNVSTLELGDSALYLCASSYRGEETQYFGPGTRLLVL.

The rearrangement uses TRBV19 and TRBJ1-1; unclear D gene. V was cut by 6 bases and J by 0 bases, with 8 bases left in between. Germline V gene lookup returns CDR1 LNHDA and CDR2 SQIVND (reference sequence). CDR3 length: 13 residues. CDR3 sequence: CASRIELNTEAFF. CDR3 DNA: TGTGCCAGTAGAATCGAGTTGAACACTGAAGCTTTCTTT.